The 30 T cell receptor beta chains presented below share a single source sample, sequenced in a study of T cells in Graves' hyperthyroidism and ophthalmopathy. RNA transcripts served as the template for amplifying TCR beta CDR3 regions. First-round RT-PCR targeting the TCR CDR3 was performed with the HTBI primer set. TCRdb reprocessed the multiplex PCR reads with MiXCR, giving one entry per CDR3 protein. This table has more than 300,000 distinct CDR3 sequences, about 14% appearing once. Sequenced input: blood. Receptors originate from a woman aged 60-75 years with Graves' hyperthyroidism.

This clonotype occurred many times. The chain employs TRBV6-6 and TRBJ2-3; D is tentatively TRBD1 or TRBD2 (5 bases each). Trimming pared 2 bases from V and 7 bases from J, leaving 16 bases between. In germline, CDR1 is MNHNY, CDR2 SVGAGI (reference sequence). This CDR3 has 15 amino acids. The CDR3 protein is CASSYGSGTAYTQYF. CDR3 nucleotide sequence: TGTGCCAGCAGTTACGGATCCGGGACGGCATATACGCAGTATTTT.

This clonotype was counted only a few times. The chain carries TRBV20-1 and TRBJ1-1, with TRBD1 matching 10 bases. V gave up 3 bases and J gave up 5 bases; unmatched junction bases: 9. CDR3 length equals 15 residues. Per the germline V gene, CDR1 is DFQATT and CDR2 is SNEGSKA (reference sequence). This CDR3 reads CSARASGQGRTEAFF. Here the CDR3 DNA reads TGCAGTGCTAGGGCTTCGGGACAGGGGAGGACTGAAGCTTTCTTT.

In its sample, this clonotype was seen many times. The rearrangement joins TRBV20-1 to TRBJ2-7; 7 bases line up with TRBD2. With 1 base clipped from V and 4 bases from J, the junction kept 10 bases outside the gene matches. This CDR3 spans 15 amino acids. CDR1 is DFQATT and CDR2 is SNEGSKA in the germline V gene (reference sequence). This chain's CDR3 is CSARVPSGLGYEQYF. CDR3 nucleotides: TGCAGTGCTAGAGTTCCTAGCGGTCTCGGGTACGAGCAGTACTTC.

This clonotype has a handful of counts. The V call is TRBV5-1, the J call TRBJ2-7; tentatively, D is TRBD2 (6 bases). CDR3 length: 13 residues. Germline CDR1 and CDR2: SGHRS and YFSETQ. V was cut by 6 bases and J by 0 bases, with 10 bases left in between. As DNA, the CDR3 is TGCGCCAGCACCCGGGGACTCTCCTACGAGCAGTACTTC. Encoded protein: CASTRGLSYEQYF.

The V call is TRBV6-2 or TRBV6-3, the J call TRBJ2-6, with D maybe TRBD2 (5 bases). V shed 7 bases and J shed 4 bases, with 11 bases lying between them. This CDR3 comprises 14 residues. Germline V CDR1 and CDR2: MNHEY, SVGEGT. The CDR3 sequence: CASTLEAGANVLTF. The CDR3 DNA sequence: TGTGCCAGCACCTTGGAGGCGGGGGCCAACGTCCTGACTTTC.

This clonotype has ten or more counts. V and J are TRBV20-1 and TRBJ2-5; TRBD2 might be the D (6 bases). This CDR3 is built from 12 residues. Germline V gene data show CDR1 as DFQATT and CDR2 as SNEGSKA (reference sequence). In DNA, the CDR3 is TGCACCCCTAGGAGGGCCAGAGAGACCCAGTACTTC. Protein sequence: CTPRRARETQYF.

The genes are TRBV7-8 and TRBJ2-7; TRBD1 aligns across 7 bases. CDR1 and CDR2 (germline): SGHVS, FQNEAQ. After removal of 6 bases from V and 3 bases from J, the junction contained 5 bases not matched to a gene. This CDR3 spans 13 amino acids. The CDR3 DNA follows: TGTGCCAGCAGTGTGACAGGGTTCTACGAGCAGTACTTC. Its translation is CASSVTGFYEQYF.

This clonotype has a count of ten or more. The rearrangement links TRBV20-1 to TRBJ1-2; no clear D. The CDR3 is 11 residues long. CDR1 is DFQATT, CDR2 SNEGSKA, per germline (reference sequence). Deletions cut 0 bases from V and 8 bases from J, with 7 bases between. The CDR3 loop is CSARDSAGYTF. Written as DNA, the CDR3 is TGCAGTGCTAGAGATTCGGCGGGCTACACCTTC.

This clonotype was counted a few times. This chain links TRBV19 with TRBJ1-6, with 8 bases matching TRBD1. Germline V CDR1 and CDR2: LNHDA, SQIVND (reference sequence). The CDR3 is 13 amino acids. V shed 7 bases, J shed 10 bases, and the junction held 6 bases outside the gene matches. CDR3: CASTDREVSPLHF. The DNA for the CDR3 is TGTGCCAGTACGGACAGGGAGGTCTCACCCCTCCACTTT.

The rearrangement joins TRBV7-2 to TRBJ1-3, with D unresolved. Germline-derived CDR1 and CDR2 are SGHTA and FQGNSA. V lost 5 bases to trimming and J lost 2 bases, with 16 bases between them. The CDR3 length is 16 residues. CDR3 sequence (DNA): TGTGCCAGCAGCCCTCGGACCTCCAGTCCTGGAAACACCATATATTTT. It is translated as CASSPRTSSPGNTIYF.

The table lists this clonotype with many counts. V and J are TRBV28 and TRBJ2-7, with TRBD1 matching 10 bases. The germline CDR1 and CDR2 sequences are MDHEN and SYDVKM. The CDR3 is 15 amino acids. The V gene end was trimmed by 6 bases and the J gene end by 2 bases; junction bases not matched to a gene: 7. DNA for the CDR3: TGTGCCAGCAGACTGGACAGGGGGGGGACCTACGAGCAGTACTTC. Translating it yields CASRLDRGGTYEQYF.

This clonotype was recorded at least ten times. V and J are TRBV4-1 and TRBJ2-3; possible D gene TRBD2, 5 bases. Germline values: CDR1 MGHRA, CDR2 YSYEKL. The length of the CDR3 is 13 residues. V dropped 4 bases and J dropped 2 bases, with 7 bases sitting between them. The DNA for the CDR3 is TGCGCCAGCAGCCCGGACTTCACAGATACGCAGTATTTT. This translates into CASSPDFTDTQYF.

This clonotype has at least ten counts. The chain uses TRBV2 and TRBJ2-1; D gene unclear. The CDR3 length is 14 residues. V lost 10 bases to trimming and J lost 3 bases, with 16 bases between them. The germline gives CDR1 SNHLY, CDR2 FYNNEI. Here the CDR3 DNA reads TGTGCCACCCTCCCGGTCCGAATCTACAATGAGCAGTTCTTC. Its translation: CATLPVRIYNEQFF.

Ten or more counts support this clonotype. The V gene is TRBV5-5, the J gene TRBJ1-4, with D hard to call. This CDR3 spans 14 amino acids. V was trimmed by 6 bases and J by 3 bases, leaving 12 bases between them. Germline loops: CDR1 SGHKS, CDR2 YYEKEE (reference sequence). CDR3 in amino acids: CASNPGWSNEKLFF. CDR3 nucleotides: TGTGCCAGCAACCCGGGGTGGTCTAATGAAAAACTGTTTTTT.

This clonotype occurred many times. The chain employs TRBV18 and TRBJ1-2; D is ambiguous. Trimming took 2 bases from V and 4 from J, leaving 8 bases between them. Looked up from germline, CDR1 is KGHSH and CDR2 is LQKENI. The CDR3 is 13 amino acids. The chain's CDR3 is CASSPATAYGYTF. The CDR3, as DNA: TGTGCCAGCTCACCAGCAACGGCCTATGGCTACACCTTC. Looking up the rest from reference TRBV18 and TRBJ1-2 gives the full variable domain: NAGVMQNPRHLVRRRGQEARLRCSPMKGHSHVYWYRQLPEEGLKFMVYLQKENIIDESGMPKERFSAEFPKEGPSILRIQQVVRGDSAAYFCASSPATAYGYTFGSGTRLTVV.

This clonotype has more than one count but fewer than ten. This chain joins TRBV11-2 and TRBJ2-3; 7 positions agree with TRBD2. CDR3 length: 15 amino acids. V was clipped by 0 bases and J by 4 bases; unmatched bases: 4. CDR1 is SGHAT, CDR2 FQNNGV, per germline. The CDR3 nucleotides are TGTGCCAGCAGCTTAGACGCGGGAGAGCCAGATACGCAGTATTTT. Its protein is CASSLDAGEPDTQYF.

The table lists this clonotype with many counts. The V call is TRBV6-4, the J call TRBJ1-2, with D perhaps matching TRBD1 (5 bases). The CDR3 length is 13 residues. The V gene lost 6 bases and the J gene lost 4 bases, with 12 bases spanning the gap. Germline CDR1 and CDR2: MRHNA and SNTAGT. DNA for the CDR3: TGTGCCAGCAGACAGGTGATCCCCTATGGCTACACCTTC. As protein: CASRQVIPYGYTF.

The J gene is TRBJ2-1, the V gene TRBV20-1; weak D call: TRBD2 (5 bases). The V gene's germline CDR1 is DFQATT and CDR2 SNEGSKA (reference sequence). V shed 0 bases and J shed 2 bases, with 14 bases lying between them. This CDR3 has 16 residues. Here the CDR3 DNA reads TGCAGTGCTAGAGATTTCCGGGGAAATCCCTACAATGAGCAGTTCTTC. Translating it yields CSARDFRGNPYNEQFF.

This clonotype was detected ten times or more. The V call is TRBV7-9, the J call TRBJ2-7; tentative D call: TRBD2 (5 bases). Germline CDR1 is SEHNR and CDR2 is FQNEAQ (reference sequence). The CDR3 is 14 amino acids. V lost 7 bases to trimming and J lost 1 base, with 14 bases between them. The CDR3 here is CASTMGPGSYEQYF. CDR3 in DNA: TGTGCCAGCACCATGGGTCCGGGATCCTACGAGCAGTACTTC. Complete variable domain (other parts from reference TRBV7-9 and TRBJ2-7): DTGVSQNPRHKITKRGQNVTFRCDPISEHNRLYWYRQTLGQGPEFLTYFQNEAQLEKSRLLSDRFSAERPKGSFSTLEIQRTEQGDSAMYLCASTMGPGSYEQYFGPGTRLTVT.

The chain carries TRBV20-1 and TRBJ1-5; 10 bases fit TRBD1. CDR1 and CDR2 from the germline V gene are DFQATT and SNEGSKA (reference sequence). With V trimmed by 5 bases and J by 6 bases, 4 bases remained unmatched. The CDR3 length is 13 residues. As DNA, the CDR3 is TGCAGTGCTCAGACAGGGGGCTTTCAGCCCCAGCATTTT. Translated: CSAQTGGFQPQHF.

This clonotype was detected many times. CDR3: CASSPSGITDTQYF. CDR3 nucleotide sequence: TGTGCCAGCTCACCTTCGGGGATCACAGATACGCAGTATTTT. This chain joins TRBV18 and TRBJ2-3, with D perhaps TRBD2 (5 bases). The germline V and J ends were trimmed by 3 bases and 2 bases, with 9 bases remaining between them. The CDR3 is 14 amino acids. Looked up from germline, CDR1 is KGHSH and CDR2 is LQKENI.

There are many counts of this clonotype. The CDR3 DNA sequence: TGTGCCAGCAGCCATCAGAATGAAGCTTTCTTT. This sequence encodes CASSHQNEAFF. The rearrangement joins TRBV6-1 to TRBJ1-1; D uncertain. Per germline, CDR1 MNHNS and CDR2 SASEGT. The ends were cut back, 6 bases at V and 7 bases at J, with 9 bases in the middle. The CDR3 contains 11 residues.

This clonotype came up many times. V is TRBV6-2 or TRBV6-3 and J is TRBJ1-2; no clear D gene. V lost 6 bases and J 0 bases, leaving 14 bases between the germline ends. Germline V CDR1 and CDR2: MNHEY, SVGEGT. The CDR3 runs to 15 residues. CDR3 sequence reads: CASRDEGQANYGYTF. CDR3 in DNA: TGTGCCAGCAGGGACGAGGGTCAAGCTAACTATGGCTACACCTTC.

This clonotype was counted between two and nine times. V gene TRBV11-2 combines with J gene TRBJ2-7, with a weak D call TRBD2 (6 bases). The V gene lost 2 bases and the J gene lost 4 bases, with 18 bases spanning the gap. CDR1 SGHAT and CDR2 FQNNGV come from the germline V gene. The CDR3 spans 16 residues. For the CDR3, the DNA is TGTGCCAGCAGCTTACCACCAGGGACGGGGGTTTACGAGCAGTACTTC. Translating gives CASSLPPGTGVYEQYF.

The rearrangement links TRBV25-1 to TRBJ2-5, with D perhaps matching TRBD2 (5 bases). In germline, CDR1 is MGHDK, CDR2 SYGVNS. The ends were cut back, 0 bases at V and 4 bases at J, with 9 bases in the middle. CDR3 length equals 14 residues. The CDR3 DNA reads TGTGCCAGCAGTGAATATCACGGGGTAGAGACCCAGTACTTC. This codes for CASSEYHGVETQYF.

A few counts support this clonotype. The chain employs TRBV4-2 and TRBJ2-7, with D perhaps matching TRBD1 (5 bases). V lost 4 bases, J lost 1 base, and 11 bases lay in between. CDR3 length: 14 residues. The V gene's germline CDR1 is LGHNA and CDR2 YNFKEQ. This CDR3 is CASSLTAPSYEQYF. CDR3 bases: TGTGCCAGCAGCCTGACAGCCCCTTCCTACGAGCAGTACTTC.

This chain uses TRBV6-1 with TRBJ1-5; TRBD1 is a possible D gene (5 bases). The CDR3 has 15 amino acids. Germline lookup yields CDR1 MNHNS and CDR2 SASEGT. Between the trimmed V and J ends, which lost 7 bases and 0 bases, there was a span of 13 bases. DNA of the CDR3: TGTGCCAGCACCCAAGGGGCCGATAGCAATCAGCCCCAGCATTTT. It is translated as CASTQGADSNQPQHF.

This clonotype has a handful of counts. CDR3 amino acids: CASSPGQGASGSTEAFF. The CDR3 nucleotides read TGTGCCAGCAGCCCGGGACAGGGAGCTTCCGGGAGCACTGAAGCTTTCTTT. The J gene is TRBJ1-1, the V gene TRBV4-2, with 9 nucleotides matching TRBD1. The CDR3 has 17 amino acids. V shed 4 bases, J shed 4 bases, and the junction held 13 bases outside the gene matches. From germline, CDR1 is LGHNA and CDR2 YNFKEQ.

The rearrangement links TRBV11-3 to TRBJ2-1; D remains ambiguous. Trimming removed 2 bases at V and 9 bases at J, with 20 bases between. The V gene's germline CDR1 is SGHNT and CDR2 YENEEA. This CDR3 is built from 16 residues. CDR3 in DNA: TGTGCCAGCAGCTTAAACTTCGGGCCCAAGTGGAGTGAGCAGTTCTTC. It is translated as CASSLNFGPKWSEQFF. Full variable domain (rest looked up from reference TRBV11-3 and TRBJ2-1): EAGVVQSPRYKIIEKKQPVAFWCNPISGHNTLYWYLQNLGQGPELLIRYENEEAVDDSQLPKDRFSAERLKGVDSTLKIQPAELGDSAVYLCASSLNFGPKWSEQFFGPGTRLTVL.

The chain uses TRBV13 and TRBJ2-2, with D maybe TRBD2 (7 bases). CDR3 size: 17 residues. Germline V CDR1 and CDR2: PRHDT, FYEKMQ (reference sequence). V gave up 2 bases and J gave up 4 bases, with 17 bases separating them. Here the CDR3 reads CASSLPLAVRGTGELFF. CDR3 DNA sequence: TGTGCCAGCAGCTTACCCCTAGCGGTCAGGGGCACCGGGGAGCTGTTTTTT.